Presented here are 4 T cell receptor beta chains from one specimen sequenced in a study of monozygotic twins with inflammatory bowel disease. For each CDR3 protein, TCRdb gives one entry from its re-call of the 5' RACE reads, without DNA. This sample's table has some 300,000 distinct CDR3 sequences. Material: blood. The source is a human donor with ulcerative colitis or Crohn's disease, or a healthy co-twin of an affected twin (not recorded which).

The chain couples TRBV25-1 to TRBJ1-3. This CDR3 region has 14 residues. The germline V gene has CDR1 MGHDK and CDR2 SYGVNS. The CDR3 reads CASSDRPGGNTIYF.

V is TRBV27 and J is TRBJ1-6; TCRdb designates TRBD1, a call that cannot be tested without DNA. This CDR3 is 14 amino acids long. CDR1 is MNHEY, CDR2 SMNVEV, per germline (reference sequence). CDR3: CASSLAGWGSPLHF.

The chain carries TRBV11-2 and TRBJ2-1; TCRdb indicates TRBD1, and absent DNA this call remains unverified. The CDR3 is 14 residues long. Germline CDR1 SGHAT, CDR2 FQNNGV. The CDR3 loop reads CASSLSGTDNEQFF.

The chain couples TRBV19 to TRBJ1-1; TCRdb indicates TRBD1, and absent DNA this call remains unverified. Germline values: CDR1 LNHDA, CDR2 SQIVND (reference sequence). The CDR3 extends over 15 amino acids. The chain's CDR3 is CASSWGQGSNTEAFF. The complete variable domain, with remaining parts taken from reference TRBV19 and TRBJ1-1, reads DGGITQSPKYLFRKEGQNVTLSCEQNLNHDAMYWYRQDPGQGLRLIYYSQIVNDFQKGDIAEGYSVSREKKESFPLTVTSAQKNPTAFYLCASSWGQGSNTEAFFGQGTRLTVV.